This TCR beta chain was found in a study of blood T cells in healthy people across ages. Many counts were recorded for this clonotype. Its specificity is unknown. With a J-beta primer mix and a sample-barcoded 5' primer, a second PCR ran about 7 to 11 cycles. TCRdb re-derived calls from the 5' RACE reads in MiXCR, one entry per CDR3 protein. The sample lists about 970,000 distinct CDR3 sequences, roughly 50% seen once, with about a fifth in the top ten. Findings and limits, study-wide: Age brought a roughly linear fall in TCR beta diversity measured per million T cells. Strong correlation was found linking TCR beta diversity to naive T cell percentage.

Per the germline V gene, CDR1 is MGHDK and CDR2 is SYGVNS. Trimming took off 2 bases at V and 9 bases at J, with 10 bases between the two ends. The CDR3 is 12 residues long. The clonotype comes from an older woman in good health. The specimen was blood. V and J are TRBV25-1 and TRBJ1-2; D not certain. This CDR3 is CASSEEGTRYTF. DNA of the CDR3: TGTGCCAGCAGTGAAGAGGGTACGCGCTACACCTTC.